These 18 T cell receptor beta chains originate from one sample sequenced in a study of regulatory T cells in long-lasting Graves disease. The time point denotes: persistent/refractory GD, antithyroid drugs over 5 years with positive TRAb. The TCR library used RNA extracted from PBMCs. Assembly of TCR beta libraries relied on iRepertoire HTBI primers together with Arm-PCR of CDR3 regions. TCRdb fed the multiplex PCR reads into MiXCR, producing one record per CDR3 protein. Of about 430,000 distinct CDR3 sequences in the sample, around 20% were seen once. The source material was peripheral blood mononuclear cells (PBMCs), sampled when the disease was refractory, from a patient treated with antithyroid drugs. All receptors derive from a female donor with Graves disease.

This clonotype was seen a few times. V gene TRBV7-2 combines with J gene TRBJ2-1; 12 bases are a match to TRBD1. The germline V gene encodes CDR1 SGHTA and CDR2 FQGNSA. This CDR3 is built from 16 residues. After removal of 4 bases from V and 7 bases from J, the junction contained 8 bases not matched to a gene. CDR3 in amino acids: CASSSPGQGALNEQFF. CDR3 DNA sequence: TGTGCCAGCAGCTCCCCGGGACAGGGGGCGCTTAATGAGCAGTTCTTC.

This clonotype was seen repeatedly, ten times or more. This chain connects TRBV7-2 to TRBJ2-7; 8 bases are shared with TRBD2. Trimming removed 3 bases from V and 2 bases from J; junction bases left unmatched: 6. Germline V CDR1 and CDR2: SGHTA, FQGNSA. CDR3 size: 15 residues. CDR3 nucleotides: TGTGCCAGCAGCTTTGGGACTAGTGCACCCTACGAGCAGTACTTC. Encoded protein: CASSFGTSAPYEQYF.

This clonotype was found many times. A read error may produce the germline difference seen at one junction end. The chain uses TRBV5-1 and TRBJ2-7, with D possibly being TRBD2 (8 bases). CDR3 length: 14 residues. Germline V gene sequence: CDR1 SGHRS, CDR2 YFSETQ. CDR3 amino acids: CASSLAGQSYEQYF. In DNA, the CDR3 is TGTGCCAGCAGCTTAGCGGGACAGAGCTACGAGCAGTACTTC.

The sample holds a few counts of this clonotype. The chain links TRBV5-1 to TRBJ2-7; 9 bases line up with TRBD2. CDR1 SGHRS and CDR2 YFSETQ come from the germline V gene. This CDR3 is built from 14 residues. V was clipped by 0 bases and J by 7 bases; unmatched bases: 5. DNA for the CDR3: TGCGCCAGCAGCTTGGTTGCGGGAGGGCCAGAGCAGTACTTC. Translation gives CASSLVAGGPEQYF.

The chain is built from TRBV27 and TRBJ1-1; TRBD1 agrees at 8 bases. Germline trimming cut 5 bases from V and 4 bases from J; bases unmatched to any gene: 9. CDR1 is MNHEY, CDR2 SMNVEV, per germline (reference sequence). CDR3 length: 15 residues. The CDR3, as DNA: TGTGCCAGCAGTCGCGGTGGGACAGGCGGCACTGAAGCTTTCTTT. Translated, it gives CASSRGGTGGTEAFF.

The rearrangement joins TRBV7-2 to TRBJ2-7, with unresolved D. The length of the CDR3 is 15 residues. V shed 2 bases and J shed 0 bases, with 11 bases lying between them. Germline V lookup: CDR1 SGHTA, CDR2 FQGNSA. The CDR3 here is CASSLYLGSSYEQYF. For the CDR3, the DNA is TGTGCCAGCAGCTTATACTTGGGTAGCTCCTACGAGCAGTACTTC.

This clonotype has only a few counts. This chain connects TRBV2 to TRBJ2-6, with unresolved D. V lost 3 bases and J lost 0, with 9 bases in between. The CDR3 extends over 16 amino acids. Germline lookup yields CDR1 SNHLY and CDR2 FYNNEI. The CDR3 bases are TGTGCCAGCAGTGATAACCTCTACTCTGGGGCCAACGTCCTGACTTTC. It translates to CASSDNLYSGANVLTF.

This clonotype was seen at least ten times. The chain recombines TRBV5-1 with TRBJ1-5, with unresolved D. The germline CDR1 and CDR2 sequences are SGHRS and YFSETQ. The length of the CDR3 is 15 residues. Trimming removed 5 bases from V and 6 bases from J, with 18 bases in between. The CDR3: CASRRDGSSGQPQHF. The CDR3 DNA reads as TGCGCCAGCAGGAGAGACGGGAGCTCGGGTCAGCCCCAGCATTTT.

The chain carries TRBV30 and TRBJ2-7; D remains ambiguous. Between the trimmed V and J ends, which lost 0 bases and 2 bases, there was a span of 11 bases. This CDR3 region has 14 residues. The germline V gene has CDR1 GTSNPN and CDR2 SVGIG (reference sequence). CDR3 nucleotide sequence: TGTGCCTGGAGTGTACTGGCAGAGCCCTACGAGCAGTACTTC. Its protein is CAWSVLAEPYEQYF. Filled out from reference TRBV30 and TRBJ2-7, the complete variable domain reads SQTIHQWPATLVQPVGSPLSLECTVEGTSNPNLYWYRQAAGRGLQLLFYSVGIGQISSEVPQNLSASRPQDRQFILSSKKLLLSDSGFYLCAWSVLAEPYEQYFGPGTRLTVT.

This clonotype appeared many times. The chain recombines TRBV7-2 with TRBJ2-7, with 13 bases identical to TRBD2. The CDR3 consists of 15 residues. The V gene's germline CDR1 is SGHTA and CDR2 FQGNSA. The junction had 4 bases not matched to a gene; V was cut back by 6 bases and J by 2 bases. The chain's CDR3 is CASSHGLAGAYEQYF. The CDR3 region has the DNA TGTGCCAGCAGTCATGGACTAGCGGGAGCCTACGAGCAGTACTTC.

V and J are TRBV2 and TRBJ1-1; D not resolved. This CDR3 has 14 residues. Trimming took off 8 bases at V and 1 base at J, with 14 bases between the two ends. CDR1 SNHLY and CDR2 FYNNEI come from the germline V gene. This CDR3 is CASSNGRQNTEAFF. The CDR3 bases are TGTGCCAGCTCCAACGGTAGACAGAACACTGAAGCTTTCTTT.

This clonotype was detected many times. The V and J genes are TRBV24-1 and TRBJ2-5, with a possible D match to TRBD1 (5 bases). Per germline, CDR1 KGHDR and CDR2 SFDVKD. The CDR3 is 14 residues long. Trimming took 3 bases from V and 4 from J, leaving 11 bases between them. The CDR3 DNA is TGTGCCACCAGTGATCCAGACAGTACAGAGACCCAGTACTTC. Translated: CATSDPDSTETQYF.

The rearrangement joins TRBV29-1 to TRBJ2-7; D may be TRBD1 (6 bases). Germline CDR1 and CDR2: SQVTM and ANQGSEA. Trimming took 4 bases from V and 2 from J, leaving 9 bases between them. CDR3 length equals 12 residues. The CDR3 coding sequence is TGCAGCGTTGCCAGGGGACCCTACGAGCAGTACTTC. It encodes CSVARGPYEQYF.

This clonotype was detected many times. The rearrangement uses TRBV28 and TRBJ2-3; D may correspond to TRBD1 or TRBD2 (6 bases each). Trimming left V 6 bases short and J 10 bases short, with 11 bases between. The CDR3 extends over 11 amino acids. Per the germline V gene, CDR1 is MDHEN and CDR2 is SYDVKM. CDR3 coding DNA: TGTGCCAGCAGCCCGAGGGGGGCGCAGTATTTT. It is translated as CASSPRGAQYF.

This clonotype was observed a handful of times. The genes are TRBV30 and TRBJ1-4, with D unclear. V gave up 0 bases and J gave up 4 bases, with 9 bases separating them. The germline CDR1 and CDR2 sequences are GTSNPN and SVGIG (reference sequence). This CDR3 contains 14 residues. CDR3 region: CAWSVRQLNEKLFF. The CDR3 nucleotides read TGTGCCTGGAGTGTACGGCAGCTTAATGAAAAACTGTTTTTT.

This clonotype was observed many times. V usage is TRBV3-1 and J usage is TRBJ1-2, with 9 bases lining up with TRBD1. This CDR3 contains 14 residues. V lost 6 bases, J lost 8 bases, and 10 bases stayed unmatched. Per the germline V gene, CDR1 is LGHDT and CDR2 is YNNKEL (reference sequence). The CDR3 DNA reads TGTGCCAGCAGTCGTCAGACAGGGGGAATCGGCTACACCTTC. This sequence encodes CASSRQTGGIGYTF.

This clonotype was detected only a few times. The rearrangement links TRBV20-1 to TRBJ2-7; 11 bases map to TRBD1. Germline assignment: CDR1 DFQATT and CDR2 SNEGSKA (reference sequence). This CDR3 is 13 amino acids long. The ends lost 6 bases at V and 3 bases at J; junction bases unmatched: 4. The CDR3 sequence is CSAWDRGNYEQYF. CDR3 bases: TGCAGTGCATGGGACAGGGGGAACTACGAGCAGTACTTC.

This clonotype was seen only a few times. The chain employs TRBV6-1 and TRBJ1-1; tentatively, D is TRBD1 (5 bases). Germline CDR1 MNHNS, CDR2 SASEGT. This CDR3 is 15 amino acids long. V lost 9 bases and J lost 3, with 20 bases in between. The DNA of the CDR3 is TGTGCCAGATGGGGACCGATGGGGGGGGACACTGAAGCTTTCTTT. It is translated as CARWGPMGGDTEAFF.